These 23 T cell receptor beta chains originate from one sample sequenced in a study of shared clonotypes between healthy human individuals. Measured with immunoSEQ multiplex PCR; TCRdb has only the in-frame clones, and not every one. The repertoire holds about 600,000 clones, with roughly 97% as singletons. The source material was naive CD4+ T cells sorted from blood. Sample subset: CD45RA+ positively selected. The origin of the receptors is a young woman in good health.

This chain joins TRBV5-8 and TRBJ1-5; unclear D gene. With 1 base removed from V and 0 bases from J, the gap between germline ends came to 8 bases. This CDR3 has 15 amino acids. Germline V lookup: CDR1 SGHTS, CDR2 YDEGEE. The CDR3 DNA follows: TGTGCCAGCAGCTTGACGGTCTATAGCAATCAGCCCCAGCATTTT. Translation: CASSLTVYSNQPQHF.

The chain couples TRBV7-2 to TRBJ2-3; D is unresolved. Germline V gene data show CDR1 as SGHTA and CDR2 as FQGNSA. CDR3 length equals 15 residues. With 7 bases removed from V and 1 base from J, the gap between germline ends came to 15 bases. The CDR3, as DNA: TGTGCCAGCACCTACCTCGTTCTCGGCACAGATACGCAGTATTTT. Translated: CASTYLVLGTDTQYF.

As for this clone: The sample contains more than one DNA sequence encoding this CDR3. The chain joins TRBV5-1 to TRBJ1-5; a possible D gene is TRBD1 (6 bases). V lost 0 bases and J 4 bases, leaving 8 bases between the germline ends. Germline V CDR1 and CDR2: SGHRS, YFSETQ. The CDR3 runs 14 residues. The CDR3 DNA reads as TGCGCCAGCAGCTTGGTAGGGGGGAATCAGCCCCAGCATTTT. This sequence encodes CASSLVGGNQPQHF.

The chain has TRBV28 and TRBJ2-1; D possibly corresponds to TRBD2 (5 bases). This CDR3 is 16 amino acids long. V was cut by 5 bases and J by 2 bases, with 16 bases left in between. Germline lookup yields CDR1 MDHEN and CDR2 SYDVKM. The CDR3 reads CASSIASGETYNEQFF. DNA of the CDR3: TGTGCCAGCAGTATAGCTTCCGGGGAGACCTACAATGAGCAGTTCTTC.

A word on this clone: In the same sample, other DNA sequences code for this CDR3. The chain employs TRBV29-1 and TRBJ2-1, with 8 bases matching TRBD2. CDR3 length: 14 amino acids. V lost 6 bases to trimming and J lost 0 bases; unmatched junction nucleotides: 4. The germline V gene has CDR1 SQVTM and CDR2 ANQGSEA. The CDR3 DNA is TGCAGCGTCCCAACTAGCGGCTCCTACAATGAGCAGTTCTTC. It codes for CSVPTSGSYNEQFF.

This sequence joins TRBV7-9 and TRBJ2-1; possible D gene TRBD1, 6 bases. CDR3 length equals 15 residues. The V and J ends lost 1 base and 5 bases respectively, with 12 bases between them. Germline V gene lookup returns CDR1 SEHNR and CDR2 FQNEAQ (reference sequence). The CDR3 DNA is TGTGCCAGCAGCTTAGTCGGGACAAGTAACAATGAGCAGTTCTTC. Encoded protein: CASSLVGTSNNEQFF.

The rearrangement uses TRBV5-1 and TRBJ2-2, with 7 bases that match TRBD1. Germline loops: CDR1 SGHRS, CDR2 YFSETQ. This CDR3 has 15 residues. Trimming at V came to 3 bases and at J to 0 bases, leaving 2 bases not matched to a gene. The chain's CDR3 is CASSWTGPNTGELFF. CDR3 DNA sequence: TGCGCCAGCAGCTGGACAGGTCCGAACACCGGGGAGCTGTTTTTT.

This clone came up once. This chain connects TRBV7-6 to TRBJ2-2, with TRBD2 matching 8 bases. There are 17 residues in the CDR3. Trimming at V came to 1 base and at J to 7 bases, leaving 11 bases not matched to a gene. Germline lookup yields CDR1 SGHVS and CDR2 FNYEAQ. Here the CDR3 reads CASSLDMTSVYFGELFF. The CDR3, as DNA: TGTGCCAGCAGCTTAGATATGACTAGCGTTTATTTCGGGGAGCTGTTTTTT.

The chain links TRBV28 to TRBJ2-7; D is ambiguous. Per the germline V gene, CDR1 is MDHEN and CDR2 is SYDVKM. This CDR3 has 14 amino acids. V was pared by 2 bases and J by 2 bases, with 10 bases between. CDR3 sequence: CASSLTQKPYEQYF. For the CDR3, the DNA is TGTGCCAGCAGTTTAACACAGAAACCCTACGAGCAGTACTTC.

This chain joins TRBV30 and TRBJ1-3; 7 nucleotides agree with TRBD1. The CDR3 contains 12 residues. V gave up 4 bases and J gave up 4 bases; unmatched junction bases: 1. The germline CDR1 and CDR2 sequences are GTSNPN and SVGIG (reference sequence). The CDR3 loop reads CAWMTGGNTIYF. In DNA, the CDR3 is TGTGCCTGGATGACAGGGGGAAACACCATATATTTT.

As concerns this clone: The sample carries other DNA sequences with the same CDR3. The genes are TRBV28 and TRBJ2-7; 11 bases match TRBD1. Germline V gene data show CDR1 as MDHEN and CDR2 as SYDVKM. The J segment lost 2 bases and the V segment lost 7 bases, leaving 7 bases of the junction unmatched. This CDR3 has 15 amino acids. Written as DNA, the CDR3 is TGTGCCAGCACGTCGGGACAGGGGGTCCCCTACGAGCAGTACTTC. As protein: CASTSGQGVPYEQYF.

This clone was observed a single time. V and J are TRBV5-4 and TRBJ2-3; no clear D gene. The CDR3 loop spans 15 amino acids. Trimming took 0 bases from V and 0 from J, leaving 8 bases between them. Germline V lookup: CDR1 SGHNT, CDR2 YYREEE (reference sequence). As DNA, the CDR3 is TGTGCCAGCAGCTTGGGCCGGCGGAGCACAGATACGCAGTATTTT. Protein sequence: CASSLGRRSTDTQYF.

The table lists this clone with a few counts. The V gene is TRBV7-9, the J gene TRBJ1-5; 7 positions match TRBD1. The CDR3 spans 18 residues. V was clipped by 3 bases and J by 2 bases; unmatched bases: 13. Germline values: CDR1 SEHNR, CDR2 FQNEAQ (reference sequence). CDR3 amino acids: CASSFIPTGRQGNQPQHF. CDR3 coding DNA: TGTGCCAGCAGCTTCATTCCGACAGGGAGGCAGGGCAATCAGCCCCAGCATTTT. Variable domain in full (rest from reference TRBV7-9 and TRBJ1-5): DTGVSQNPRHKITKRGQNVTFRCDPISEHNRLYWYRQTLGQGPEFLTYFQNEAQLEKSRLLSDRFSAERPKGSFSTLEIQRTEQGDSAMYLCASSFIPTGRQGNQPQHFGDGTRLSIL.

The CDR3 sequence is CASSFSQGPGGTDTQYF. For the CDR3, the DNA is TGTGCCAGCAGTTTCTCCCAAGGGCCAGGGGGCACAGATACGCAGTATTTT. The rearrangement uses TRBV28 and TRBJ2-3, with a tentative D call TRBD1 (6 bases). The CDR3 spans 17 residues. V was cut by 3 bases and J by 1 base, with 17 bases left in between. The germline V gene has CDR1 MDHEN and CDR2 SYDVKM. Filled out from reference TRBV28 and TRBJ2-3, the complete variable domain reads DVKVTQSSRYLVKRTGEKVFLECVQDMDHENMFWYRQDPGLGLRLIYFSYDVKMKEKGDIPEGYSVSREKKERFSLILESASTNQTSMYLCASSFSQGPGGTDTQYFGPGTRLTVL.

The V and J genes are TRBV27 and TRBJ2-1; TRBD1 aligns across 11 bases. This CDR3 has 17 amino acids. After removal of 8 bases from V and 1 base from J, the junction contained 10 bases not matched to a gene. The germline V gene has CDR1 MNHEY and CDR2 SMNVEV (reference sequence). In nucleotides, the CDR3 is TGTGCCAGCGGTAGGGACAGGGGGTTAGGGTCCTACAATGAGCAGTTCTTC. Its translation is CASGRDRGLGSYNEQFF.

The V gene is TRBV7-2, the J gene TRBJ2-1; a possible D gene is TRBD1 (6 bases). The V end was cut by 5 bases, the J end by 1 base, with 9 bases between. Germline CDR1 reads SGHTA; CDR2 reads FQGNSA. This CDR3 spans 14 amino acids. In nucleotides, the CDR3 is TGTGCCAGCAGCGAGGGACAATCCTACAATGAGCAGTTCTTC. It yields the protein CASSEGQSYNEQFF.

The chain joins TRBV2 to TRBJ2-7, with a tentative D call TRBD1 (5 bases). The germline CDR1 and CDR2 sequences are SNHLY and FYNNEI. There are 15 residues in the CDR3. V was shortened by 10 bases and J by 5 bases, with 24 bases between the two germline ends. CDR3 DNA sequence: TGTGCCACCGCGAACCCCCAGGGTAGTTCCCACGAGCAGTACTTC. Residues: CATANPQGSSHEQYF.

V usage is TRBV15 and J usage is TRBJ2-1; 13 bases fit TRBD2. CDR1 is LNHNV and CDR2 is YYDKDF in the germline V gene (reference sequence). The CDR3 spans 17 residues. Trimming removed 3 bases from V and 8 bases from J; junction bases left unmatched: 10. In DNA, the CDR3 is TGTGCCACCAGCAGGGAACCGGGACTAGCGGGAATGGATGAGCAGTTCTTC. Its protein is CATSREPGLAGMDEQFF.

V gene TRBV9 combines with J gene TRBJ2-3; D remains unclear. This CDR3 is built from 15 residues. Trimming took off 4 bases at V and 2 bases at J, with 14 bases between the two ends. CDR1 SGDLS and CDR2 YYNGEE come from the germline V gene. The CDR3 protein is CASSTRPIPTDTQYF. CDR3 in DNA: TGTGCCAGCAGCACTCGGCCAATCCCCACAGATACGCAGTATTTT. Full variable domain (missing parts from reference TRBV9 and TRBJ2-3): DSGVTQTPKHLITATGQRVTLRCSPRSGDLSVYWYQQSLDQGLQFLIQYYNGEERAKGNILERFSAQQFPDLHSELNLSSLELGDSALYFCASSTRPIPTDTQYFGPGTRLTVL.

The rearrangement links TRBV5-1 to TRBJ1-2; perhaps TRBD1 as D (6 bases). This CDR3 is 15 amino acids long. The V and J ends lost 5 bases and 4 bases respectively, with 18 bases between them. Germline assignment: CDR1 SGHRS and CDR2 YFSETQ. DNA for the CDR3: TGCGCCAGCAGACCCCCTCTACAGGGAATCTATGGCTACACCTTC. Translated, it gives CASRPPLQGIYGYTF.

This chain uses TRBV5-1 with TRBJ2-3; D might be TRBD1 (6 bases). The length of the CDR3 is 15 residues. Germline V lookup: CDR1 SGHRS, CDR2 YFSETQ. V gave up 0 bases and J gave up 8 bases, with 16 bases separating them. The CDR3 coding sequence is TGCGCCAGCAGCTTGGCGGTTACAGAAGGGGGTACGCAGTATTTT. Translating gives CASSLAVTEGGTQYF.

The rearrangement links TRBV19 to TRBJ2-2; D uncertain. The CDR3 runs to 14 residues. The ends were cut back, 5 bases at V and 4 bases at J, with 11 bases in the middle. Germline CDR1 reads LNHDA; CDR2 reads SQIVND (reference sequence). CDR3 residues: CASSRFQITGELFF. The CDR3 coding sequence is TGTGCCAGTAGTCGTTTTCAGATCACCGGGGAGCTGTTTTTT.

The J gene is TRBJ2-7, the V gene TRBV6-6; D is uncertain. This CDR3 has 13 residues. CDR1 and CDR2 from the germline V gene are MNHNY and SVGAGI (reference sequence). The V end lost 2 bases, the J end lost 3 bases, and 8 bases lay between the germline ends. The CDR3 loop reads CASSYETLYEQYF. In DNA, the CDR3 is TGTGCCAGCAGTTACGAGACACTCTACGAGCAGTACTTC.